This T cell receptor beta chain derives from a study of metastatic and nonmetastatic thyroid tumors. Overall study context: Comparative analysis of repertoires was undertaken across blood and tumor or nodule tissue obtained from malignant and benign thyroid patients.

No treatment had been given to any patient before thyroid surgery. TCRdb ran MiXCR on the PCR reads. Of more than 10,000 clones in the sample, under 30% were seen once. Study-level findings and limits: The reported finding was significantly higher TCR beta diversity in malignant thyroid tumors relative to benign nodules, in blood and tumor.

On this clone: Antigen: not known.

The sample comprised adjacent normal tissue. The TCR comes from a male donor with papillary thyroid cancer or a benign thyroid nodule (not recorded which). Some clones in this sample may be carry-over from other donors' samples.

The CDR3 region is CSARPNRGLYGYTF. The CDR3 DNA reads TGCAGTGCTAGACCGAACAGGGGGCTCTATGGCTACACCTTC. The chain has TRBV20-1 and TRBJ1-2; 9 nucleotides match TRBD1. V was pared by 2 bases and J by 4 bases, with 5 bases of the junction left unmatched. CDR3 length equals 14 residues. Germline lookup yields CDR1 DFQATT and CDR2 SNEGSKA (reference sequence).